The clone carrying this T cell receptor (beta chain) has just one count. The antigen is not known. The sample comes from a study of shared clonotypes between healthy human individuals. About the study: Donors, aged 18 to 49, were a couple of women and a few men. Whole-study results and caveats: It was observed that 4% to 6% of naive CD4 clonotypes were shared across four donors. Compared with memory subsets, naive subsets generally had larger estimated richness.

CDR1 SGHRS and CDR2 YFSETQ come from the germline V gene. The V end lost 4 bases, the J end lost 1 base, and 11 bases lay between the germline ends. This CDR3 comprises 14 residues. Data came from immunoSEQ multiplex PCR; TCRdb stores just in-frame clones and leaves some out. The table has approximately 720,000 clones, about two thirds seen once. This clonotype originated in a woman in her twenties or thirties in good health. The specimen sequenced was memory CD4+ T cells sorted from blood. Sample subset: CD45RA-negative fraction. The chain recombines TRBV5-1 with TRBJ1-1, with TRBD1 as a possible D gene (5 bases). The CDR3 reads CASSAGGGNTEAFF. CDR3 coding DNA: TGCGCCAGCAGCGCGGGGGGTGGGAACACTGAAGCTTTCTTT. Drawing the rest from reference TRBV5-1 and TRBJ1-1, the complete variable domain is KAGVTQTPRYLIKTRGQQVTLSCSPISGHRSVSWYQQTPGQGLQFLFEYFSETQRNKGNFPGRFSGRQFSNSRSEMNVSTLELGDSALYLCASSAGGGNTEAFFGQGTRLTVV.